This T cell receptor beta chain was recovered during a study of blood T cells in healthy people across ages. Trimming shortened V by 7 bases and J by 3 bases, and 9 bases separated the two germline ends. Per the germline V gene, CDR1 is SQVTM and CDR2 is ANQGSEA. This CDR3 contains 11 residues. This clonotype was seen once. What it binds is unknown. Study results and limitations: A greater number of naive CD4+ cells and higher diversity distinguished long-lived donors from aged donors.

With a J-beta primer mix and a sample-barcoded 5' primer, a second PCR ran about 7 to 11 cycles. The authors tagged each cDNA molecule using a template-switch adaptor with 12 random nucleotides. Sequencing recovered at least 2.5 million CDR3-containing paired-end reads from each sample. MiXCR, applied by TCRdb to the 5' RACE reads, yields one record per CDR3 protein. This sample has over a million distinct CDR3 sequences; about 40% occur once, and the top ten carry roughly 7.9%. The chain uses TRBV29-1 and TRBJ1-1; D is uncertain. The sequence came from a woman aged 18-29 years in good health. The sample consisted of blood. The CDR3 nucleotides are TGCAGCGGAGAGGTGGACACTGAAGCTTTCTTT. Residues: CSGEVDTEAFF.